This T cell receptor beta chain was identified in a study of blood T cell repertoires in COVID-19. Study as a whole: PBMCs, B-cell-depleted T cells, or T cells provided the cDNA or gDNA that made up the material.

The repertoire was sequenced with immunoSEQ multiplex PCR; TCRdb's copy has only in-frame clones and lacks some. The table shows 380,000 or so clones, with roughly 90% occurring only once. With V trimmed by 4 bases and J by 1 base, 5 bases remained unmatched. The germline CDR1 and CDR2 sequences are SGDLS and YYNGEE. The CDR3 has 15 amino acids. Researchers sorted participants into cohorts using their self-reported clinical history. The source is a middle-aged woman with acute COVID-19. The chain recombines TRBV9 with TRBJ2-5, with 9 bases matching TRBD2. Sequencing input: PBMCs or T cells enriched from blood (not recorded which). The CDR3 DNA sequence: TGTGCCAGCAGCACCCCACTAGCGGGCCAAGAGACCCAGTACTTC. Its translation is CASSTPLAGQETQYF.